Sequencing of this T cell receptor beta chain was carried out in a study of CD8+CD57+ T cells in acquired aplastic anemia. On the study more broadly: Sorted CD4+ and CD8+ cells yielded DNA averaging approximately 3 ug. Findings and caveats of the study: Patients and controls shared 25 to 30 CD8+ CDR3 sequences, which appeared highly expressed in patients and within their immunodominant clones.

This clonotype was detected once. The target antigen is unknown. Researchers used genomic DNA as the template to profile TCR beta VDJ and CDR3. Using its own MiXCR run on the reads, TCRdb lists one record per CDR3 protein. The profile shows 150,000 to 200,000 distinct CDR3 sequences, less than 50% of them singletons. CDR1 and CDR2 (germline): DFQATT, SNEGSKA (reference sequence). The CDR3 runs 12 residues. The V and J ends lost 3 bases and 3 bases respectively, with 6 bases between them. All patients picked for sequencing had shown, by flow cytometry, an expansion of CD8+CD57+ cells. Among the patients, all had severe acquired aplastic anemia. Each patient gave a blood sample that was collected before any therapy had been received.

The chain uses TRBV20-1 and TRBJ1-5, with D unclear. Sequenced material: sorted CD4+, CD8+, or CD8+CD57+ T cells (not recorded which) from PBMCs. This receptor was identified in a human donor with aplastic anemia. The CDR3 region is CSASPDNQPQHF. CDR3 sequence (DNA): TGCAGTGCTAGTCCAGACAATCAGCCCCAGCATTTT.